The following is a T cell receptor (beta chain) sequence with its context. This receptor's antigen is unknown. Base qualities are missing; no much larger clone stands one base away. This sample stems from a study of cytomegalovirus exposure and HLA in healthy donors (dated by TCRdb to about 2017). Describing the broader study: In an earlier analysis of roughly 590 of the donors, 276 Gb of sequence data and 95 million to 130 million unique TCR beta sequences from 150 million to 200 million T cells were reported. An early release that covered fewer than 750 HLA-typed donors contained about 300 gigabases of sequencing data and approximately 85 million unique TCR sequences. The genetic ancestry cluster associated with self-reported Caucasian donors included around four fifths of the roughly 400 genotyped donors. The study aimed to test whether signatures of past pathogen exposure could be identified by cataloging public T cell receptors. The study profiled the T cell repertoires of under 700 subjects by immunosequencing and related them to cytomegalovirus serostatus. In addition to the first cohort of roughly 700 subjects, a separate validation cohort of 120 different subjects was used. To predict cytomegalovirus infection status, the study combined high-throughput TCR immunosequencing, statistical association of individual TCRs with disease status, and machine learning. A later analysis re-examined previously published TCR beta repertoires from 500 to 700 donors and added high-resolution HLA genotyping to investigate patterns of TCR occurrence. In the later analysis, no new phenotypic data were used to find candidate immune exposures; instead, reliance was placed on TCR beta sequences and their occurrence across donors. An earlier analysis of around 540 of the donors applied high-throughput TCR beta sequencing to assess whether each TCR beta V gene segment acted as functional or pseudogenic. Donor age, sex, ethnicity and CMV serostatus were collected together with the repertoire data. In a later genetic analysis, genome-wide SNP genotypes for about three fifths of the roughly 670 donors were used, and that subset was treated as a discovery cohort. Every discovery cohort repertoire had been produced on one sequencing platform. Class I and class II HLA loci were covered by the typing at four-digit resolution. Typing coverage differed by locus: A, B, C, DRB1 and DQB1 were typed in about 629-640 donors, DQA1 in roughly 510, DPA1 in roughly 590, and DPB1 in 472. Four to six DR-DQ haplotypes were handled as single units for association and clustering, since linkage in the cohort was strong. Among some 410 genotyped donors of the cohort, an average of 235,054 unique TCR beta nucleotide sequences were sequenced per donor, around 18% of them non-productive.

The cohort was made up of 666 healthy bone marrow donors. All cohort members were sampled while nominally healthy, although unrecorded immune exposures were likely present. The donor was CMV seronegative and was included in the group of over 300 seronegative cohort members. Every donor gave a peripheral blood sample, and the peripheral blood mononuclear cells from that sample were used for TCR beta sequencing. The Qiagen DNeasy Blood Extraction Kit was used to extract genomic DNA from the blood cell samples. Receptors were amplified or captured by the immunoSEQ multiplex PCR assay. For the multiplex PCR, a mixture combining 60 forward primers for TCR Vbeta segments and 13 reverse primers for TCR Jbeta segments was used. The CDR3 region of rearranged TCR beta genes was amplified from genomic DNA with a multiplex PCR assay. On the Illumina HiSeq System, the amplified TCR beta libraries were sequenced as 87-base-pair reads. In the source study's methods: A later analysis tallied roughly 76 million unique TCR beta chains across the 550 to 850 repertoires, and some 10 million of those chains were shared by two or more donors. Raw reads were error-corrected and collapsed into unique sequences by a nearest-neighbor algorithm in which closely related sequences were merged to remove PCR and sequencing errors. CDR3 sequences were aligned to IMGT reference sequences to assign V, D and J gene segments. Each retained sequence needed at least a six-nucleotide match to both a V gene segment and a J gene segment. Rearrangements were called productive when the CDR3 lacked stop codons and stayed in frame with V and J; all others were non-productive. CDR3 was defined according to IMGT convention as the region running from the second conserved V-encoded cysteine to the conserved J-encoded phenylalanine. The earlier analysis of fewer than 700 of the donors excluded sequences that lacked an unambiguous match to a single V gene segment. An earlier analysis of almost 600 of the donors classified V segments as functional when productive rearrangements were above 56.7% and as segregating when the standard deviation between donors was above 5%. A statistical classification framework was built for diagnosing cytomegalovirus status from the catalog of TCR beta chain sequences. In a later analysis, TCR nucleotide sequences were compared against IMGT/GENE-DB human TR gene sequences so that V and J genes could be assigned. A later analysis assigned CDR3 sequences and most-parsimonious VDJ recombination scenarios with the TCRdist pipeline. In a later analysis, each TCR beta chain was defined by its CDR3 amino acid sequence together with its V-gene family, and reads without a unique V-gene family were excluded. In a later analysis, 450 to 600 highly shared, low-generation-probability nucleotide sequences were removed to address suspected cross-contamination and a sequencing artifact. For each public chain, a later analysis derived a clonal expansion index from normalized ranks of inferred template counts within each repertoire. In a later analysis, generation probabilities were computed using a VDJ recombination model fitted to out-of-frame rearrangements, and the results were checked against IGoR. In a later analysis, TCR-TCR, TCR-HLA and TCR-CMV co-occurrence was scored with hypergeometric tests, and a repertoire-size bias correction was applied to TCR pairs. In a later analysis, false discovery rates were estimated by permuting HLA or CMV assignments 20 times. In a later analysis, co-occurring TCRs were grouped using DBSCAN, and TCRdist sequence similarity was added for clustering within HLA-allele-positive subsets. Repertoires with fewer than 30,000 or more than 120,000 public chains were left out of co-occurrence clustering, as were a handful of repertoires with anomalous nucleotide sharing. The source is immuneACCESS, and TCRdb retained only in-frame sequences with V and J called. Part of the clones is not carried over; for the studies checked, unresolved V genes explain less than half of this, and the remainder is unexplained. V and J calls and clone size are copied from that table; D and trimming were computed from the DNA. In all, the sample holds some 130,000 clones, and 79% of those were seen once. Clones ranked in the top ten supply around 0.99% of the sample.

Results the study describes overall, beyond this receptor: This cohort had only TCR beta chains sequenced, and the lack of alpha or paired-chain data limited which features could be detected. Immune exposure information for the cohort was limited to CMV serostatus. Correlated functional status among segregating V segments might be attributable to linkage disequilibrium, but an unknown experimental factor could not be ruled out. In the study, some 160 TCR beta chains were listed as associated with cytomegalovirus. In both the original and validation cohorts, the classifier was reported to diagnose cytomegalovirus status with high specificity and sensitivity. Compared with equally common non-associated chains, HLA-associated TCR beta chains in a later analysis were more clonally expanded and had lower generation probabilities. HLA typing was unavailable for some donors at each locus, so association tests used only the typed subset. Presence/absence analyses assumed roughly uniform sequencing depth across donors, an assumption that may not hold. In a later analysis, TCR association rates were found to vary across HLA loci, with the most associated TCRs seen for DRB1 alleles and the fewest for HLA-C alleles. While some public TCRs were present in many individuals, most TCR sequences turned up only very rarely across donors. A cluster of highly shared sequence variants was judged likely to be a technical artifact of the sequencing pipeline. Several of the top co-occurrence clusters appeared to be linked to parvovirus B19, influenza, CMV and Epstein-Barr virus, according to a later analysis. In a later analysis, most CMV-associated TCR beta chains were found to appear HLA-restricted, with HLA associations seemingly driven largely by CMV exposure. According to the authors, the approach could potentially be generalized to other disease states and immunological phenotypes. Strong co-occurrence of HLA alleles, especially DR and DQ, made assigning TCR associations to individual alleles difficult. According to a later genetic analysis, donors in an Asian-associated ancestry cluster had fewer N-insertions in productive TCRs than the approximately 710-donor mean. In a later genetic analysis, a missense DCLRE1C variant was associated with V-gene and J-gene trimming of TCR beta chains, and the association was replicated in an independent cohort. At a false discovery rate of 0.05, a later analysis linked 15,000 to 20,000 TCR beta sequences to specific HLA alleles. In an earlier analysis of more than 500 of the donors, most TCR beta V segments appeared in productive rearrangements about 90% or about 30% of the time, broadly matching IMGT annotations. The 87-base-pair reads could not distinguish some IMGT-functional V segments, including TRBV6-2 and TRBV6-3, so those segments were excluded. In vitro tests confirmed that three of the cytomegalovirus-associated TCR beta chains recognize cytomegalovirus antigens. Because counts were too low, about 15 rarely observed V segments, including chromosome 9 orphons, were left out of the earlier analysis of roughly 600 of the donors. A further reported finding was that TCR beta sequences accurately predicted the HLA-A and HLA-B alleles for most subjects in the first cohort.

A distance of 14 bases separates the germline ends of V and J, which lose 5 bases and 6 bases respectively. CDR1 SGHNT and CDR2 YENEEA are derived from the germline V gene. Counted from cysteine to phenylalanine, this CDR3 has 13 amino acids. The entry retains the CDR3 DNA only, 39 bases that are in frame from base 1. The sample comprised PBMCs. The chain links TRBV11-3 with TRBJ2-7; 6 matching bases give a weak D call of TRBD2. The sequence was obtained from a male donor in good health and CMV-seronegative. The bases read TGTGCCAGCAGCCCGACGGAGGGGTCCGAGCAGTACTTC. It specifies CASSPTEGSEQYF.